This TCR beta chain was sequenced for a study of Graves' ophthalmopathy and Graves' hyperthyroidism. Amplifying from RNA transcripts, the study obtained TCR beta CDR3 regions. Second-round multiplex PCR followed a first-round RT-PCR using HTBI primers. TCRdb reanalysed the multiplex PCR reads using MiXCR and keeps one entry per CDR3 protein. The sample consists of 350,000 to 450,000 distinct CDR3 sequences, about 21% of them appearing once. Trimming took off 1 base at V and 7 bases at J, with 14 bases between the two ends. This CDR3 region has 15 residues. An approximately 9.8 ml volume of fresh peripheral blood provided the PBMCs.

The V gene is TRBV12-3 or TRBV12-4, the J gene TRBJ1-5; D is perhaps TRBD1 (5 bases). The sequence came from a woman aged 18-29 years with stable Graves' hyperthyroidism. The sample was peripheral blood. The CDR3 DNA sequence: TGTGCCAGCAGTTTAGGCAGGGCCGGGGGACAGCCCCAGCATTTT. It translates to CASSLGRAGGQPQHF.